This T cell receptor beta chain was captured by sequencing in a study of T cells in Graves' hyperthyroidism and ophthalmopathy. Germline loops: CDR1 MNHNS, CDR2 SASEGT. The CDR3 sequence is 14 residues long. The V end was cut by 6 bases, the J end by 6 bases, with 15 bases between. This clonotype was seen ten or more times. The antigen is undetermined. Researchers amplified the TCR beta CDR3 regions from RNA transcripts. During a first-round RT-PCR of the TCR CDR3, the HTBI primer set was used. MiXCR, applied by TCRdb to the multiplex PCR reads, yields one record per CDR3 protein. The table has roughly 380,000 distinct CDR3 sequences, roughly an eighth seen once. Hyperthyroidism of Graves' type that showed no ophthalmopathy progression within 18 months was stable. Diagnoses were established using clinical symptoms, serum thyroxine and TRAb, thyroid ultrasound and orbital computed tomography. Study results and caveats: Blood also showed most of the thyroid clonotypes that were expanded above 0.001. It was a median roughly 6.5 months before onset that the model predicted ophthalmopathy.

Sequences were obtained from blood. The receptor was isolated from a woman younger than 30 with Graves' hyperthyroidism. This rearrangement joins TRBV6-1 to TRBJ2-1; D gene uncertain. CDR3 DNA sequence: TGTGCCAGCAGCCTCGGTGGGATATCCAATGAGCAGTTCTTC. This encodes CASSLGGISNEQFF.